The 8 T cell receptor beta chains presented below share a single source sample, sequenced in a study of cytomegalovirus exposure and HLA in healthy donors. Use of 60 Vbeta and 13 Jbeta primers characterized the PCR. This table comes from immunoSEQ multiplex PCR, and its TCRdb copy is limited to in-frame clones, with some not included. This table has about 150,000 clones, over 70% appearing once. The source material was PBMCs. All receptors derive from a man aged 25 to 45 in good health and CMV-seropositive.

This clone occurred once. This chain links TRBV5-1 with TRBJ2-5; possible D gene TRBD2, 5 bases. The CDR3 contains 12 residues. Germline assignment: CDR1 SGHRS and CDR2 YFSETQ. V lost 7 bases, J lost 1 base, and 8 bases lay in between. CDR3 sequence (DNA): TGCGCCAGCGGGAGTTCCCAAGAGACCCAGTACTTC. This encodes CASGSSQETQYF.

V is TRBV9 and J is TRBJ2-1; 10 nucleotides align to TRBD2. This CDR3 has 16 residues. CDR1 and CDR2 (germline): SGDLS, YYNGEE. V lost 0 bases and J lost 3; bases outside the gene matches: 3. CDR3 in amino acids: CASSVVIAGGYNEQFF. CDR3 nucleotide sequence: TGTGCCAGCAGCGTAGTGATAGCGGGAGGCTACAATGAGCAGTTCTTC.

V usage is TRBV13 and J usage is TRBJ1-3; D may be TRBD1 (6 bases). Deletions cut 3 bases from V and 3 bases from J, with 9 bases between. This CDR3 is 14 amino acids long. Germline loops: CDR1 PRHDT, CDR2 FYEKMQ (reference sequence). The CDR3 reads CASSFGTNGNTIYF. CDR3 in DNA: TGTGCCAGCAGCTTCGGGACAAATGGAAACACCATATATTTT.

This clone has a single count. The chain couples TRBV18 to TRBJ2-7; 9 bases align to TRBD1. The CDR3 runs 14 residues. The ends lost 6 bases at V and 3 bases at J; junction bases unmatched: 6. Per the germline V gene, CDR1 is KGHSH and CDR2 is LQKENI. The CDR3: CASSQDRGNYEQYF. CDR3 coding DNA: TGTGCCAGCTCCCAGGACAGGGGAAACTACGAGCAGTACTTC.

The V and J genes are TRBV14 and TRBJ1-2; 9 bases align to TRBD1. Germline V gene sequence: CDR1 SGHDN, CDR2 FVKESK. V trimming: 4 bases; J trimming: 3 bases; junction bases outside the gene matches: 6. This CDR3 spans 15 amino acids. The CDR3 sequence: CASSLPGTGHYGYTF. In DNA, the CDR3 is TGTGCCAGCAGCCTACCCGGGACAGGGCACTATGGCTACACCTTC.

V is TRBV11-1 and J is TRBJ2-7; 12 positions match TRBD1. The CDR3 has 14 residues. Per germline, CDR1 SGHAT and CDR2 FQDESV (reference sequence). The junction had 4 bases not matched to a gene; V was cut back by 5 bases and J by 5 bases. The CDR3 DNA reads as TGTGCCAGCAGCATAGGGGACAGGGGGCACGAGCAGTACTTC. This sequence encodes CASSIGDRGHEQYF.

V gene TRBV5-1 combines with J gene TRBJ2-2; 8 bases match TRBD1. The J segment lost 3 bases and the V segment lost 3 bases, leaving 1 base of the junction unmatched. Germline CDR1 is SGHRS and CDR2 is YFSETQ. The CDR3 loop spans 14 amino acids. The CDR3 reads CASSSTGDTGELFF. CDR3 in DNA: TGCGCCAGCAGCTCGACAGGGGACACCGGGGAGCTGTTTTTT.

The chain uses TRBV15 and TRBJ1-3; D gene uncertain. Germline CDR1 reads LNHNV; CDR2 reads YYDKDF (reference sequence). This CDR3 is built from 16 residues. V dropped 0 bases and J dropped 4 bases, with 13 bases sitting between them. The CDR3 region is CATSRDWHNAGNTIYF. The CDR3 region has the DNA TGTGCCACCAGCAGAGATTGGCACAACGCCGGAAACACCATATATTTT.